This TCR beta chain is drawn from a study of response to subunit inactivated influenza vaccine. Each CDR3 protein gets one entry after TCRdb re-called the RT-PCR reads with MiXCR. Of some 550,000 distinct CDR3 sequences listed, under 30% are singletons. These data also formed part of another study, on T cells expressing NK-cell markers. Per that paper: 5'RACE template switching built TCR beta cDNA with unique molecular identifiers. From sorted CD3+CD56+NKG2C+, CD3+CD56+NKG2C- and CD3+CD56-NKG2C+ T cells came the TCR beta repertoires. Most of the eight sequenced donors were HCMV-seropositive; one was seronegative. Several experiments added an anti-gamma-delta TCR antibody to sort only alpha-beta TCR T cells. These clonotypes, the leaders elsewhere, also led the CD3+CD56-NKG2C+ fraction in a handful of donors.

The sequencing here drew on CD4+ T cells sorted from PBMCs, taken roughly 12 days after vaccination. The receptor's source is a man in his forties or fifties who received an inactivated influenza vaccine.

The CDR3 DNA sequence: TGTGCCACCAGCAGAGAAACGCGGAATGAAAAACTGTTTTTT. It encodes CATSRETRNEKLFF. The chain uses TRBV15 and TRBJ1-4; D is uncertain. The germline V gene encodes CDR1 LNHNV and CDR2 YYDKDF (reference sequence). This CDR3 is 14 amino acids long. V lost 0 bases, J lost 5 bases, and 7 bases lay in between. The variable domain in full, completed from reference TRBV15 and TRBJ1-4, reads DAMVIQNPRYQVTQFGKPVTLSCSQTLNHNVMYWYQQKSSQAPKLLFHYYDKDFNNEADTPDNFQSRRPNTSFCFLDIRSPGLGDTAMYLCATSRETRNEKLFFGSGTQLSVL.